This T cell receptor (beta chain) is drawn from a study of T cell repertoires in cytomegalovirus infection. Study-level information: Shared public TCR beta signatures pointed to both CMV infection and a matching HLA type.

Comment on this clonotype: What it binds is not known.

Study-wide points: Dominating the ex vivo response were TCR beta clonotypes that were CMV-specific and HLA-C-restricted. People with CMV and the relevant HLA were identified by cumulative public TCR beta family frequency.

TCRdb redid the calling of the reads with MiXCR, one entry per CDR3 protein. The repertoire consists of around 300,000 distinct CDR3 sequences, with approximately 9.5% occurring once and the leading ten covering about 3.9%. This CDR3 is built from 15 residues. Trimming pared 2 bases from V and 1 base from J, leaving 9 bases between. Germline CDR1 PRHDT, CDR2 FYEKMQ (reference sequence). The material sequenced was PBMCs. V is TRBV13 and J is TRBJ1-5; D is perhaps TRBD1 (5 bases). The sequence derives from a human donor in good health (CMV status not recorded). Some clones in this sample may be carry-over from other donors' samples. For the CDR3, the DNA is TGTGCCAGCAGCTTAAGCAGGGCAAGCAATCAGCCCCAGCATTTT. Its translation: CASSLSRASNQPQHF.